These 14 T cell receptor beta chains came from one sample sequenced in a study of read filtering for tumor transcriptome and immune sequencing. The library was built from approximately 400 ng RNA with molecular barcoded adaptors for alpha/delta and beta/gamma chains. TCRdb reprocessed the reads via MiXCR and lists one record per CDR3 protein. This sample has tens of thousands of distinct CDR3 sequences, with around 14% found just once. The sample taken for sequencing was a population of CD138-negative cells sorted from bone marrow. Receptors originate from a donor aged 40 or over with multiple myeloma.

This clonotype showed up many times. The rearrangement uses TRBV20-1 and TRBJ1-1, with D perhaps TRBD1 (6 bases). The CDR3 covers 13 residues. Germline CDR1 reads DFQATT; CDR2 reads SNEGSKA (reference sequence). Trimming stripped 6 bases from V and 4 bases from J, with 15 bases between. The CDR3 coding sequence is TGCAGTGCGGACGGGGGGCCGGGCACTGAAGCTTTCTTT. Protein product: CSADGGPGTEAFF.

This clonotype has ten or more counts. The gene calls are TRBV20-1 and TRBJ2-1; D unresolved. The CDR3 totals 12 residues. Germline V CDR1 and CDR2: DFQATT, SNEGSKA (reference sequence). The germline V and J ends were trimmed by 5 bases and 10 bases, with 15 bases remaining between them. The CDR3 loop reads CSARKLPREQFF. The CDR3 DNA reads as TGCAGTGCTCGGAAGCTCCCACGGGAGCAGTTCTTC.

This rearrangement joins TRBV20-1 to TRBJ1-1; D is undetermined. From germline, CDR1 is DFQATT and CDR2 SNEGSKA (reference sequence). This CDR3 contains 13 residues. Trimming took 0 bases from V and 7 from J, leaving 12 bases between them. DNA for the CDR3: TGCAGTGCTAGAGATGGCGGAACACTTGAAGCTTTCTTT. It yields the protein CSARDGGTLEAFF.

At least ten counts were recorded for this clonotype. The chain carries TRBV9 and TRBJ2-2; D uncertain. Germline lookup yields CDR1 SGDLS and CDR2 YYNGEE. Trimming shortened V by 0 bases and J by 6 bases, and 6 bases separated the two germline ends. The CDR3 sequence is 13 residues long. CDR3: CASSVVHSGELFF. The DNA for the CDR3 is TGTGCCAGCAGCGTAGTTCATTCCGGGGAGCTGTTTTTT.

The sample holds many counts of this clonotype. The chain links TRBV18 to TRBJ1-1, with D maybe TRBD1 (6 bases). With 1 base removed from V and 7 bases from J, the gap between germline ends came to 19 bases. This CDR3 is 16 amino acids long. In germline, CDR1 is KGHSH, CDR2 LQKENI. CDR3 residues: CASSPQGGTGLGEAFF. In DNA, the CDR3 is TGTGCCAGCTCACCACAAGGTGGAACAGGGTTGGGTGAAGCTTTCTTT.

This clonotype was picked up many times. The chain combines TRBV2 with TRBJ1-1; a weak D match, TRBD1 (6 bases). Germline V lookup: CDR1 SNHLY, CDR2 FYNNEI. CDR3 length: 16 amino acids. The V and J ends lost 3 bases and 0 bases respectively, with 14 bases between them. DNA for the CDR3: TGTGCCAGCAGTGAGAACAGGGCATGGGTGAACACTGAAGCTTTCTTT. Its protein is CASSENRAWVNTEAFF.

This clonotype was observed many times. This CDR3 reads CASSLGLLAGATGELFF. CDR3 DNA: TGTGCCAGCAGCTTAGGCCTACTAGCGGGAGCTACCGGGGAGCTGTTTTTT. The chain combines TRBV11-2 with TRBJ2-2; TRBD2 matches at 11 bases. V shed 1 base, J shed 5 bases, and the junction held 6 bases outside the gene matches. Germline lookup yields CDR1 SGHAT and CDR2 FQNNGV. This CDR3 contains 17 residues.

This clonotype was counted many times. V usage is TRBV20-1 and J usage is TRBJ2-7; the match to TRBD2 covers 9 bases. The V and J ends lost 3 bases and 6 bases, in that order; junction bases with no gene match: 9. This CDR3 comprises 14 residues. Per the germline V gene, CDR1 is DFQATT and CDR2 is SNEGSKA (reference sequence). This chain's CDR3 is CSASGGTSSVEQYF. The CDR3 DNA reads as TGCAGTGCTAGTGGGGGGACTAGCTCCGTCGAGCAGTACTTC.

This clonotype was seen ten or more times. The chain combines TRBV23-1 with TRBJ2-3, with D perhaps matching TRBD1 or TRBD2 (5 bases each). TRBV23-1 is labeled an ORF, and its function is uncertain. Trimming cost V 6 bases and J 0 bases, with 16 bases left between them. This CDR3 has 16 residues. CDR3 loop: CASRAALRDSTDTQYF. The CDR3 DNA reads as TGCGCCAGCAGAGCGGCCCTCAGGGATAGCACAGATACGCAGTATTTT.

Concerning this clonotype: A far larger clone lies a single base away; this is likely a read error. This chain links TRBV6-1 with TRBJ2-5; a weak D match, TRBD2 (5 bases). The CDR3 runs 15 residues. The germline CDR1 and CDR2 sequences are MNHNS and SASEGT. CDR3 sequence: CAGSYSTTGRETQYF. The CDR3 bases are TGTGCCGGCAGTTACTCGACCACTGGGAGAGAGACCCAGTACTTC.

This chain joins TRBV30 and TRBJ1-1; D not certain. Germline assignment: CDR1 GTSNPN and CDR2 SVGIG (reference sequence). Trimming stripped 1 base from V and 0 bases from J, with 12 bases between. This CDR3 has 15 amino acids. The chain's CDR3 is CAWSASYPMNTEAFF. CDR3 DNA: TGTGCCTGGAGTGCATCCTACCCTATGAACACTGAAGCTTTCTTT.

Only a few counts were recorded for this clonotype. Possible read error: a much larger clone is one base away. The chain uses TRBV10-3 and TRBJ2-5; D gene ambiguous. The CDR3 covers 13 residues. Germline V CDR1 and CDR2: ENHRY, SYGVKD. CDR3 bases: TGTGCCAGCTCGACTGAGCGTCAAGAGGCCCAGTACTTC. Translation gives CASSTERQEAQYF.

The sample holds many counts of this clonotype. This chain links TRBV10-3 with TRBJ2-1; TRBD2 is a possible D gene (6 bases). Trimming shortened V by 2 bases and J by 5 bases, and 16 bases separated the two germline ends. Germline loops: CDR1 ENHRY, CDR2 SYGVKD. This CDR3 contains 16 residues. The CDR3 is CAISELRGLNHNEQFF. CDR3 bases: TGTGCCATCAGTGAGCTTAGGGGACTGAACCACAATGAGCAGTTCTTC.

This clonotype was detected many times. The rearrangement uses TRBV3-1 and TRBJ2-3; 11 bases are shared with TRBD2. The V gene's germline CDR1 is LGHDT and CDR2 YNNKEL (reference sequence). After removal of 1 base from V and 0 bases from J, the junction contained 9 bases not matched to a gene. This CDR3 has 19 amino acids. The CDR3 loop is CASSQGGTSGYKSTDTQYF. CDR3 in DNA: TGTGCCAGCAGCCAAGGAGGGACTAGCGGCTACAAAAGCACAGATACGCAGTATTTT.